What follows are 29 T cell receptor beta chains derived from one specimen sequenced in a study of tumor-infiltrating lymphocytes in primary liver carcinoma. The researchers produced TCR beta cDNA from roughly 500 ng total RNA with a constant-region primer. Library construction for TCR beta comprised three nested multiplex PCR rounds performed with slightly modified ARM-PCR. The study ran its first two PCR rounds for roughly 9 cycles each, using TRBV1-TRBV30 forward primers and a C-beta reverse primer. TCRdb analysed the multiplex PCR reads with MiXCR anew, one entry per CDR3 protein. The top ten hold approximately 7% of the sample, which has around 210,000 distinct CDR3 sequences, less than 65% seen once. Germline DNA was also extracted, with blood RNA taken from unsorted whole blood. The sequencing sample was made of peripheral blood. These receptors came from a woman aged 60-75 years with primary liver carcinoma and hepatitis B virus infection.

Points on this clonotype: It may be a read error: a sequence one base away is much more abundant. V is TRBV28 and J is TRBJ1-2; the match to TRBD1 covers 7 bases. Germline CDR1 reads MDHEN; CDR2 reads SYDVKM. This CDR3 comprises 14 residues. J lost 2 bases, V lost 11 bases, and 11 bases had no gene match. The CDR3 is CACQPGQTNYGYTF. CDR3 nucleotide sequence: TGTGCCTGCCAACCGGGACAGACAAACTATGGCTACACCTTC.

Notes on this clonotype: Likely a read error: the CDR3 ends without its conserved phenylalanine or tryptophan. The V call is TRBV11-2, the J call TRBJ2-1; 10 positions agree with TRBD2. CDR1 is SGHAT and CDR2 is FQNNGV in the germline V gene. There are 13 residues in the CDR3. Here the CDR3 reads CASCLLAGNEQFL. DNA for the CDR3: TGTGCCAGCTGCTTACTAGCGGGGAATGAGCAGTTCTTG.

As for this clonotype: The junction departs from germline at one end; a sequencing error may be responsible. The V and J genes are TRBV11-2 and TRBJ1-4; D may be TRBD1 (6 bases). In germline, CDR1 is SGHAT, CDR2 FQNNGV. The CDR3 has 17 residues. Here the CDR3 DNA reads TGTGGCAGCAGCTACTTTGGCAGGGGCGGCGAAAATGGAAAACTGTTTTTT. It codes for CGSSYFGRGGENGKLFF.

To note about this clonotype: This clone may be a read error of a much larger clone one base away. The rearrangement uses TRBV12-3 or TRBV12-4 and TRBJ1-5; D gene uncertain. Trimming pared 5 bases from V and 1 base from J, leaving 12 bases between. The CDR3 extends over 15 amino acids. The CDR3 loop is CASSPTGRSNQPQHF. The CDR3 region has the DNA TGTGCCAGCAGTCCTACCGGTCGGAGCAATCAGCCCCAGCATTTT.

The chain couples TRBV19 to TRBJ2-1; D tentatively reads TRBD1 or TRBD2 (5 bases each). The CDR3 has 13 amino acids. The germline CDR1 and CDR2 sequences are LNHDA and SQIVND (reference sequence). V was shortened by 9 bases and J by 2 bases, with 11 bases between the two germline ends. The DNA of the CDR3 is TGTGCCAGCACGGGGCGTACCTACAATGAGCAGTTCTTC. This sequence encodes CASTGRTYNEQFF.

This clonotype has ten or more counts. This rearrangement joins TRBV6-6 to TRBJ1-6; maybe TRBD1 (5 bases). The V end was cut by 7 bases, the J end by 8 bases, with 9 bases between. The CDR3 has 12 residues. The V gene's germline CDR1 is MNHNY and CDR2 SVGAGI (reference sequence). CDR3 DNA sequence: TGTGCCAGCACTTCGGGGGATTCACCCCTCCACTTT. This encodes CASTSGDSPLHF.

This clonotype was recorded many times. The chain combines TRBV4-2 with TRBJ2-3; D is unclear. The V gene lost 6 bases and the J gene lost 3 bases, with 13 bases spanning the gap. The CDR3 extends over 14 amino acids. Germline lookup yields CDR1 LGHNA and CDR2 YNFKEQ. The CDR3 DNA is TGTGCCAGCAGTGTCGGTCGCGAGACAGATACGCAGTATTTT. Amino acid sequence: CASSVGRETDTQYF.

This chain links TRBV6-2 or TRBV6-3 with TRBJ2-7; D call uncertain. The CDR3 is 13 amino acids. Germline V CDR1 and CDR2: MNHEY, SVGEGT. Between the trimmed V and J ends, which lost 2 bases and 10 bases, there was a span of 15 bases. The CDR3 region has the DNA TGTGCCAGCAGTTACGAGGCACCCTACAAACAGTACTTC. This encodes CASSYEAPYKQYF.

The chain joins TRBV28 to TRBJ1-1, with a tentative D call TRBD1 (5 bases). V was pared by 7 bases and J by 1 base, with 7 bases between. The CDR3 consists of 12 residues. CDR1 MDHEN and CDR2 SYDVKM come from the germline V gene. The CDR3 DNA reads TGTGCCAGCAACAGGACGAACACTGAAGCTTTCTTT. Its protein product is CASNRTNTEAFF.

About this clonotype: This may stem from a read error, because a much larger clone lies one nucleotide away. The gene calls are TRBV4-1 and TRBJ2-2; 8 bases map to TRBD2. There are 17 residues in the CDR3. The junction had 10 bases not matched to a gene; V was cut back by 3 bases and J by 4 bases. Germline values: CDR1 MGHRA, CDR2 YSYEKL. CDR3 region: CASSQIPAGVVTGELFF. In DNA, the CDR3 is TGCGCCAGCAGCCAGATACCAGCGGGAGTAGTCACCGGGGAGCTGTTTTTT.

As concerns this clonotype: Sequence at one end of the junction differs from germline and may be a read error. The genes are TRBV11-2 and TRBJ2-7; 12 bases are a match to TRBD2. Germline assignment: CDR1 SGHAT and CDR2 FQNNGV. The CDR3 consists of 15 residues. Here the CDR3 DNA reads TGTCCCAGCAGCTCACTAGCGGGAGGAGGCGGCGAGCAGTACTTT. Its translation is CPSSSLAGGGGEQYF.

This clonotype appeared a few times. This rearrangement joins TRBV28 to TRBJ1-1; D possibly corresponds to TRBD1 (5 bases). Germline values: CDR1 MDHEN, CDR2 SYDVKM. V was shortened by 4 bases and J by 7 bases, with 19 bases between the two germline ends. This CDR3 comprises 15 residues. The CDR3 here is CASSSTGLREGEAFF. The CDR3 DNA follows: TGTGCCAGCAGTTCAACCGGGCTCAGGGAGGGTGAAGCTTTCTTT. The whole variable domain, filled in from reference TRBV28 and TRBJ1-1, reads DVKVTQSSRYLVKRTGEKVFLECVQDMDHENMFWYRQDPGLGLRLIYFSYDVKMKEKGDIPEGYSVSREKKERFSLILESASTNQTSMYLCASSSTGLREGEAFFGQGTRLTVV.

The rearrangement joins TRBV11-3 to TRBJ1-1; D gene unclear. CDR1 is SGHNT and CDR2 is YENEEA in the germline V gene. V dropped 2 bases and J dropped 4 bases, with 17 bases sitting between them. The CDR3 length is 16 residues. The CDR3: CASSLPQGRRCTEAFF. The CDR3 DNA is TGTGCCAGCAGCTTACCGCAAGGGAGGAGATGCACTGAAGCTTTCTTT.

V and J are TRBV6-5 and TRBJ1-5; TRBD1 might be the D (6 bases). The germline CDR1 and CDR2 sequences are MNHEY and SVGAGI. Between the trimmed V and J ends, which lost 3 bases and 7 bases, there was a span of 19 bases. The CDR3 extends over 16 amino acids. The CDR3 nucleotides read TGTGCCAGCAGTTATCGGGACAATATTCTTAACCAGCCCCAGCATTTT. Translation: CASSYRDNILNQPQHF.

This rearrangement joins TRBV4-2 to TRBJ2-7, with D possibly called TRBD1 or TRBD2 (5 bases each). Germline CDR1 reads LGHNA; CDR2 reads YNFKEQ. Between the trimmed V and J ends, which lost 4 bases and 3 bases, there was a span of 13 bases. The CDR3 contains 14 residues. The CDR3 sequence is CASSPPGTLYEQYF. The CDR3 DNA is TGTGCCAGCAGCCCCCCCGGGACGCTCTACGAGCAGTACTTC.

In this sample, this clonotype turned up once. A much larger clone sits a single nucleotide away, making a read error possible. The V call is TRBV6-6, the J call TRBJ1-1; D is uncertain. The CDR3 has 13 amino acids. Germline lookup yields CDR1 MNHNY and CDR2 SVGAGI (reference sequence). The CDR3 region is CASRSGRSFEDFF. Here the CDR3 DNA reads TGTGCCAGCAGGTCCGGACGGAGCTTTGAAGATTTCTTT.

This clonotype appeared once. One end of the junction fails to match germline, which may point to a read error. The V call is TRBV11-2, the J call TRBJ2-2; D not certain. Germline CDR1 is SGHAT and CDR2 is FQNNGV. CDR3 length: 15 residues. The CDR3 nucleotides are TGTGCCAGCAGCCTAGAGTCAGGCCTCACCGGGGAGCTGTTTTTT. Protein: CASSLESGLTGELFF.

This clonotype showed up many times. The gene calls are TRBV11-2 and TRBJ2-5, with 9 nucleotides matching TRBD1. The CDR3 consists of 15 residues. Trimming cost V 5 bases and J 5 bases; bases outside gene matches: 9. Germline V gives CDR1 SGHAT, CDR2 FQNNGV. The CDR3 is CASSLRQGVGETQYF. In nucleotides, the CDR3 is TGTGCCAGCAGCCTCCGACAGGGGGTGGGGGAGACCCAGTACTTC.

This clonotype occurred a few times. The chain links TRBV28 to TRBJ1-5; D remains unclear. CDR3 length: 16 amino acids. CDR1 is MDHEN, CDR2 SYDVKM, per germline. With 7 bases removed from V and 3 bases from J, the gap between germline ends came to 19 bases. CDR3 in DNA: TGTGCCAGCATCCCAGGCGGGGAGACCCCCAATCAGCCCCAGCATTTT. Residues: CASIPGGETPNQPQHF.

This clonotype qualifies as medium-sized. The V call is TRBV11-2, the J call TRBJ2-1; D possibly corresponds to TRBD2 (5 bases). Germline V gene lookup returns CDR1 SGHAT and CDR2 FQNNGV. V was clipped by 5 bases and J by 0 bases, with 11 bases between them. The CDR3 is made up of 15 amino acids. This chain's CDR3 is CASSLQRSSYNEQFF. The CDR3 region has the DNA TGTGCCAGCAGCCTGCAGCGGAGCTCCTACAATGAGCAGTTCTTC.

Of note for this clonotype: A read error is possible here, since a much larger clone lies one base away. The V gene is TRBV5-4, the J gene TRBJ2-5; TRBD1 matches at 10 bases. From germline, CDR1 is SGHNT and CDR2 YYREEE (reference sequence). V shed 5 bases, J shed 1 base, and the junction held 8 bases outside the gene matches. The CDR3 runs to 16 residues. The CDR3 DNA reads TGTGCCAGCAGTAAAGGAGGGACAGGGGCCCAAGAGACCCAGTACTTC. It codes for CASSKGGTGAQETQYF.

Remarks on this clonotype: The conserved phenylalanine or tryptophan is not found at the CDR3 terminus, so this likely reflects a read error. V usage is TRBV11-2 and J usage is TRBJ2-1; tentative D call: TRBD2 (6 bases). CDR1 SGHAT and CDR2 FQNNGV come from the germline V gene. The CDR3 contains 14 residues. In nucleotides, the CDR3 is TGTGCCAGCAGCTTAACGGGTGGGCGGGATGAACAGTTCTGC. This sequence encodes CASSLTGGRDEQFC.

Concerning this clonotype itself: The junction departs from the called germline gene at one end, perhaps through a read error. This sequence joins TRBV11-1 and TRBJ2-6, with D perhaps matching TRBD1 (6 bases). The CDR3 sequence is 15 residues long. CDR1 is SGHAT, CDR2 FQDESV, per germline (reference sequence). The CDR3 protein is CASSPTGSGPNFLTF. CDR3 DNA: TGTGCCAGCAGCCCAACAGGGTCTGGGCCCAACTTCCTGACTTTC.

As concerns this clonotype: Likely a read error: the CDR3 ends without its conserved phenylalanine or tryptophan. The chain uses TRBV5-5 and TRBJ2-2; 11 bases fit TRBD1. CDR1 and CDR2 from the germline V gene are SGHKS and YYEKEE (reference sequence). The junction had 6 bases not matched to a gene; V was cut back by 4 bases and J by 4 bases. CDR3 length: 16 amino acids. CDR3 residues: CASSLRGQGGTGELFL. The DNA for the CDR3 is TGTGCCAGCAGCCTCCGGGGACAGGGGGGCACCGGGGAGCTGTTTCTT.

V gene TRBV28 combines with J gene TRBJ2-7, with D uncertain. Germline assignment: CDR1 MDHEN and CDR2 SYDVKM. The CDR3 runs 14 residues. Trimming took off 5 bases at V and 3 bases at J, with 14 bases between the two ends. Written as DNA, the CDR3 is TGTGCCAGCAGTCTAAGAACAATCTACTACGAGCAGTACTTC. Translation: CASSLRTIYYEQYF.

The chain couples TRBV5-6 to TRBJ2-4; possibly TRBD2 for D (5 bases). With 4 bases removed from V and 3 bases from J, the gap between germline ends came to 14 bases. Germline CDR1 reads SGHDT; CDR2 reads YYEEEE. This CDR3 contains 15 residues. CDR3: CASSLYTSDKNIQYF. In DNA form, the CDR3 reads TGTGCCAGCAGCCTCTATACTAGTGACAAAAACATTCAGTACTTC.

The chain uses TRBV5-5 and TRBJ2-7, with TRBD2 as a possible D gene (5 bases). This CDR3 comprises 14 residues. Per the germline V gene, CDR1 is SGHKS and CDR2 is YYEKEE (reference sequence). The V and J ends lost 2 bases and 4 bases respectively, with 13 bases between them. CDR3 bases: TGTGCCAGCAGCTTTCGCGAGGGCCAGTACGAGCAGTACTTC. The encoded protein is CASSFREGQYEQYF.

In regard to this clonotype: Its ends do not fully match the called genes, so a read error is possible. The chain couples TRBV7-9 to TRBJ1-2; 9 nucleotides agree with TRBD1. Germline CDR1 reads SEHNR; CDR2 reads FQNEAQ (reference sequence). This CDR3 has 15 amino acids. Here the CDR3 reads CASSPTGGKSYGYIF. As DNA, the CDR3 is TGTGCCAGCAGCCCCACAGGGGGCAAGAGCTATGGCTACATCTTC.

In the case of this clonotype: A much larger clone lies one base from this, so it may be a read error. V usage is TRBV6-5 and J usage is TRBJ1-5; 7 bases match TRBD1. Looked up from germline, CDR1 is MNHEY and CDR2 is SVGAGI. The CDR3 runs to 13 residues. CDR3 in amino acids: CVSSARGEQPQHF. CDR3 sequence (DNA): TGTGTCAGCAGTGCCAGGGGGGAACAGCCCCAGCATTTT.